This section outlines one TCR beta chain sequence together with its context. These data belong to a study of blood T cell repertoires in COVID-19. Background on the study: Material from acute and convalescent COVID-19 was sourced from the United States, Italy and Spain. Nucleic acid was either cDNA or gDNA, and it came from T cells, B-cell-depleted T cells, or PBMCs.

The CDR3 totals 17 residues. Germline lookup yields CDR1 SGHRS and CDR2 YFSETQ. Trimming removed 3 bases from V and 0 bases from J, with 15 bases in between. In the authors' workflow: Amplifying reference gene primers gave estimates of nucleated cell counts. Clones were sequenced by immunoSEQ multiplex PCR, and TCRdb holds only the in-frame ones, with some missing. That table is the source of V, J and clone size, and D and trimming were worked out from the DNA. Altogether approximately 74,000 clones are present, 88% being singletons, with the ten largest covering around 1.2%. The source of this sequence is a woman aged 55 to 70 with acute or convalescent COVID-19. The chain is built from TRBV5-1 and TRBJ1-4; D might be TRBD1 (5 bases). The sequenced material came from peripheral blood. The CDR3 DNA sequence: TGCGCCAGCAGCTCCCGACAGTCCCCAGCAACTAATGAAAAACTGTTTTTT. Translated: CASSSRQSPATNEKLFF.